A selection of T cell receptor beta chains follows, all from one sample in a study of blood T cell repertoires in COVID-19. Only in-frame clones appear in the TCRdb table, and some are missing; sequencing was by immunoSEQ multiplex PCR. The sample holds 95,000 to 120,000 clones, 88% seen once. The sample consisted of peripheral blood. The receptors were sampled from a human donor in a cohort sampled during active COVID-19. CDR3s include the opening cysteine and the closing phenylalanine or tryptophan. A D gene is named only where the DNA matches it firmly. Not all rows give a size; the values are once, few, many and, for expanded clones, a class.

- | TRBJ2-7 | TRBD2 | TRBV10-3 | CAIRGGLREGSYEQYF | TGTGCCATCAGGGGGGGTTTGCGGGAGGGCTCCTACGAGCAGTACTTC
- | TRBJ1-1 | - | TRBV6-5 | CASTQGRNTEAFF | TGTGCCAGCACCCAGGGAAGGAACACTGAAGCTTTCTTT
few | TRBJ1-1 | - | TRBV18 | CASSPQDLNTEAFF | TGTGCCAGCTCACCACAGGACTTGAACACTGAAGCTTTCTTT
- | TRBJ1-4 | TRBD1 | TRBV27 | CASSYRPGQRSTNEKLFF | TGTGCCAGCAGTTACCGGCCGGGACAGCGGTCAACTAATGAAAAACTGTTTTTT
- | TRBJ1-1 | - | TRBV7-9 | CASSLGGGTEAFF | TGTGCCAGCAGCTTAGGGGGAGGCACTGAAGCTTTCTTT
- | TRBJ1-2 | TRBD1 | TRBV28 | CASSPGTANYGYTF | TGTGCCAGCAGTCCCGGGACAGCTAACTATGGCTACACCTTC
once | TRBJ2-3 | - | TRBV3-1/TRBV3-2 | CASSQDTFYTDTQYF | TGTGCCAGCAGCCAAGATACCTTCTACACAGATACGCAGTATTTT
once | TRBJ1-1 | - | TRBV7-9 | CASSLALGLGAFF | TGTGCCAGCAGCTTAGCGTTAGGACTGGGAGCTTTCTTT
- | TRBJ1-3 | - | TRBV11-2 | CASSPGGGNTIYF | TGTGCCAGCAGCCCTGGGGGGGGAAACACCATATATTTT
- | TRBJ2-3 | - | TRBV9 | CASSVDGGTDTQYF | TGTGCCAGCAGCGTAGACGGGGGCACAGATACGCAGTATTTT
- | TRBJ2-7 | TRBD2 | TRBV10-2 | CASSEGPLALAYEQYF | TGCGCCAGCAGTGAGGGCCCACTAGCGCTTGCCTACGAGCAGTACTTC
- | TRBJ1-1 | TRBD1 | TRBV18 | CASSNTGGAGTEAFF | TGTGCCAGCTCAAATACAGGGGGCGCCGGCACTGAAGCTTTCTTT
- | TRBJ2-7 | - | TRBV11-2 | CASNPWRGAAYEQYF | TGTGCCAGCAATCCCTGGCGGGGAGCCGCCTACGAGCAGTACTTC
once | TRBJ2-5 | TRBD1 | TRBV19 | CASRNLDRGRLQETQYF | TGTGCCAGTAGGAACCTTGACAGGGGGCGCCTTCAAGAGACCCAGTACTTC
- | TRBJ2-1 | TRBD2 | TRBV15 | CATRGLAGEGDEQFF | TGTGCCACCAGGGGACTAGCGGGAGAGGGCGATGAGCAGTTCTTC
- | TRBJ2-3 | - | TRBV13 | CASSPPSDTQYF | TGTGCCAGCAGCCCTCCGTCAGATACGCAGTATTTT
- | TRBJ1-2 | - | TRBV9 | CASSVGEGVVYGYTF | TGTGCCAGCAGCGTGGGGGAGGGGGTCGTCTATGGCTACACCTTC
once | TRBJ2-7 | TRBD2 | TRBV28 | CASSSGLAGPYEQYF | TGTGCCAGCAGCAGTGGACTAGCGGGGCCTTACGAGCAGTACTTC
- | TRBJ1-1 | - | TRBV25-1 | CARTGITQAFF | TGTGCCAGGACGGGGATCACTCAAGCTTTCTTT
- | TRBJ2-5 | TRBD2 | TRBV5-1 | CASSPGSGGPEGETQYF | TGCGCCAGCAGCCCCGGGAGCGGGGGCCCTGAGGGAGAGACCCAGTACTTC
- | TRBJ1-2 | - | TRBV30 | CAWNTGANYGYTF | TGTGCCTGGAACACAGGAGCCAACTATGGCTACACCTTC
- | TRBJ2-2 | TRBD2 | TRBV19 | CASTGGRSTGELFF | TGTGCCAGTACCGGCGGGAGGAGCACCGGGGAGCTGTTTTTT
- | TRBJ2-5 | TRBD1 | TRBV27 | CASSFQGASETQYF | TGTGCCAGCAGCTTCCAGGGGGCGTCAGAGACCCAGTACTTC
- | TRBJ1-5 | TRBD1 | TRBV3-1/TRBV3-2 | CASSHGTGVNQPQHF | TGTGCCAGCAGCCACGGGACAGGGGTCAATCAGCCCCAGCATTTT
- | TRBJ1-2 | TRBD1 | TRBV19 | CASSMMTGGDGYTF | TGTGCCAGTAGTATGATGACAGGGGGCGATGGCTACACCTTC
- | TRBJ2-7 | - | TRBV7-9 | CASSRRKVLQGDEQYF | TGTGCCAGCAGCCGGAGAAAGGTATTACAGGGCGACGAGCAGTACTTC
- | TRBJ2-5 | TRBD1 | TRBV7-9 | CASSSGDRVWETQYF | TGTGCCAGCAGCTCAGGAGACAGGGTATGGGAGACCCAGTACTTC
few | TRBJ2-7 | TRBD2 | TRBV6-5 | CASRLRGAYEQYF | TGTGCCAGCAGGCTCCGGGGGGCCTACGAGCAGTACTTC
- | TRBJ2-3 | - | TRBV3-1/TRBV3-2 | CASSQGLSTDTQYF | TGTGCCAGCAGCCAAGGTCTCAGCACAGATACGCAGTATTTT
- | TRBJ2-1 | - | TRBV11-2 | CASSQLGRGVMSSYNEQFF | TGTGCCAGCAGCCAGCTGGGTCGGGGAGTTATGAGCTCCTACAATGAGCAGTTCTTC
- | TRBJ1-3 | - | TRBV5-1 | CASRSGGGYSGNTIYF | TGCGCCAGCAGATCAGGCGGAGGCTACTCTGGAAACACCATATATTTT
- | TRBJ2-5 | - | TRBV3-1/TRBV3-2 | CASSQGRGLQETQYF | TGTGCCAGCAGCCAAGGGAGGGGATTACAAGAGACCCAGTACTTC
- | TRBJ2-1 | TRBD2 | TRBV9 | CASSPGGLLNNEQFF | TGTGCCAGCAGCCCGGGAGGCCTTTTAAACAATGAGCAGTTCTTC
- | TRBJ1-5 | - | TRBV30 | CAWSVGSHSNQPQHF | TGTGCCTGGAGTGTCGGGTCTCATAGCAATCAGCCCCAGCATTTT
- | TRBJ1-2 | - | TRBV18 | CASRTLDGSNYGYTF | TGTGCCAGCCGAACCCTCGACGGGTCCAACTATGGCTACACCTTC
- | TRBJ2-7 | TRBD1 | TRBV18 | CASSPPQTGDYEQYF | TGTGCCAGCTCACCACCCCAGACAGGGGACTACGAGCAGTACTTC
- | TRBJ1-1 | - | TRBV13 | CASSLKGQKWAFF | TGTGCCAGCAGCTTAAAGGGGCAGAAGTGGGCTTTCTTT
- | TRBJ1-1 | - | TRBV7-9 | CASSLSQGYMNTEAFF | TGTGCCAGCAGCTTGTCTCAGGGTTACATGAACACTGAAGCTTTCTTT
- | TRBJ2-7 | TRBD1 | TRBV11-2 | CASSLGTGGMRSYEQYF | TGTGCCAGCAGCTTAGGGACAGGGGGTATGAGGTCCTACGAGCAGTACTTC
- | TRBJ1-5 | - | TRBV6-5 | CASSPGQIQRQPQHF | TGTGCCAGCAGCCCCGGACAGATTCAGCGGCAGCCCCAGCATTTT
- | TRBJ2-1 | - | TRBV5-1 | CASSFLLAVSYNEQFF | TGCGCCAGCAGCTTCTTACTAGCCGTATCCTACAATGAGCAGTTCTTC
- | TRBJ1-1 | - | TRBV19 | CASSLWTPRPMNTEAFF | TGTGCCAGTAGTCTCTGGACACCCAGACCTATGAACACTGAAGCTTTCTTT
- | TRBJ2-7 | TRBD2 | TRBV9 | CASSESGSPHEQYF | TGTGCCAGCAGTGAGAGCGGGAGTCCCCACGAGCAGTACTTC
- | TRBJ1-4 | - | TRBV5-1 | CASSSTPGTNEKLFF | TGCGCCAGCAGCTCGACGCCGGGAACCAATGAAAAACTGTTTTTT
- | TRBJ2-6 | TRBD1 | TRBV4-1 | CASSVTGTGANVLTF | TGCGCCAGCAGTGTGACAGGGACTGGGGCCAACGTCCTGACTTTC
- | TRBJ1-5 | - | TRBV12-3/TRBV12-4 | CASSFTDQPQHF | TGTGCCAGCAGTTTCACAGATCAGCCCCAGCATTTT
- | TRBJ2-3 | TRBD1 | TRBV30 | CAWGAGTGHTDTQYF | TGTGCCTGGGGAGCAGGGACAGGACACACAGATACGCAGTATTTT
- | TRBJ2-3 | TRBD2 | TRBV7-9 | CASSSPTSKDTQYF | TGTGCCAGCAGCTCTCCGACTAGCAAAGATACGCAGTATTTT
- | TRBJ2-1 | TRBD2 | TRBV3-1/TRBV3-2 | CASSKGLAGAPYEQFF | TGTGCCAGCAGCAAGGGACTAGCGGGGGCCCCATATGAGCAGTTCTTC
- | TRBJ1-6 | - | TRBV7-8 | CASSPQGEDSPLHF | TGTGCCAGCAGCCCTCAGGGTGAAGATTCACCCCTCCACTTT
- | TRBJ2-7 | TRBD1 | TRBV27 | CASSWGTGIKGYEQYF | TGTGCCAGCAGTTGGGGGACAGGGATAAAGGGCTACGAGCAGTACTTC
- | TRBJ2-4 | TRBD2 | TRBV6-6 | CASSYGGGFKNIQYF | TGTGCCAGCAGTTACGGCGGGGGGTTCAAAAACATTCAGTACTTC
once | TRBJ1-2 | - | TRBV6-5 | CASTQGHAANYGYTF | TGTGCCAGCACCCAAGGACACGCAGCTAACTATGGCTACACCTTC
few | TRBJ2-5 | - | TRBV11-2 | CASSGAARETQYF | TGTGCCAGCAGCGGAGCGGCTAGGGAGACCCAGTACTTC
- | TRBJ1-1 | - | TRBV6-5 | CASSYLLGEAFF | TGTGCCAGCAGTTATCTCCTGGGCGAAGCTTTCTTT
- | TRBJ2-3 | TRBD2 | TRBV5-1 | CASSPGLAGVRSTDTQYF | TGCGCCAGCAGCCCGGGACTAGCGGGAGTCCGTAGCACAGATACGCAGTATTTT
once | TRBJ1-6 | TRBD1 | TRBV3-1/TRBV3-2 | CASSHGTGFSPLHF | TGTGCCAGCAGCCATGGGACAGGGTTTTCACCCCTCCACTTT
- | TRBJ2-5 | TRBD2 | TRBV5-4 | CASSPSGGRQETQYF | TGTGCCAGCAGCCCCAGCGGGGGGAGACAAGAGACCCAGTACTTC
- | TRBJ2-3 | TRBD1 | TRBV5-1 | CASSVGQGPDTQYF | TGCGCCAGCAGCGTGGGACAGGGCCCAGATACGCAGTATTTT